Listed below are T cell receptor beta chains from one sample, sequenced in a study of cytomegalovirus exposure and HLA in healthy donors. The protocol was immunoSEQ multiplex PCR, while the TCRdb copy is restricted to in-frame clones and leaves out a portion. The repertoire holds about 110,000 clones, with around 80% as singletons. Sequenced material: PBMCs. These receptors originate from a man aged 40-55 years in good health and CMV-seronegative. The CDR3 runs from the conserved cysteine through the conserved F or W. The D gene is left open where the match is weak. Size values are once, few and many counts, or a class for expanded clones, and some rows have none.

J	D	size	V	DNA	CDR3
TRBJ2-7	TRBD2	-	TRBV6-5	TGTGCCAGCAGCCGCGCGGGGGGACGCTACGAGCAGTACTTC	CASSRAGGRYEQYF
TRBJ2-3	TRBD1	-	TRBV2	TGTGCCAGCAGTGAGTTTCGTAAGCCCCGGGACAGGGGGTTCTCAGATACGCAGTATTTT	CASSEFRKPRDRGFSDTQYF
TRBJ2-3	TRBD2	-	TRBV5-1	TGCGCCAGCAGCTTGGGACCGGCAGGGAGGGGAACAGATACGCAGTATTTT	CASSLGPAGRGTDTQYF
TRBJ2-3	TRBD2	few	TRBV6-5	TGTGCCAGCAGGCGAGCGGGGGTTAGCACAGATACGCAGTATTTT	CASRRAGVSTDTQYF
TRBJ1-2	TRBD1	-	TRBV7-2	TGTGCCAGCAGACCGGACAGGCGCCTTTATGGCTACACCTTC	CASRPDRRLYGYTF
TRBJ2-7	TRBD2	-	TRBV10-3	TGTGCCATCAGTGAGTCCGAACTAGCGGGATACGAGCAGTACTTC	CAISESELAGYEQYF
TRBJ2-5	TRBD1	-	TRBV29-1	TGCAGCGTAGGACAGGGGAGGGGGACCCAGTACTTC	CSVGQGRGTQYF
TRBJ1-2	TRBD1	-	TRBV5-4	TGTGCCAGCAGCTTTGGGGCGACAGGGCCTACCCATCAGGCCACCTTC	CASSFGATGPTHQATF
TRBJ2-7	-	-	TRBV6-5	TGTGCCAGCAGCTCGACACCGTCCTACGAGCAGTACTTC	CASSSTPSYEQYF
TRBJ2-1	TRBD2	-	TRBV5-1	TGCGCCAGCACCCTGGGGGCTAGCGGGGTCGATGAGCAGTTCTTC	CASTLGASGVDEQFF
TRBJ1-2	-	-	TRBV9	TGTGCCAGCAGCTCCCCAGGGGCCCACTATGGCTACACCTTC	CASSSPGAHYGYTF
TRBJ2-3	-	-	TRBV2	TGTGCCAGCGGCGGAGGAGCTAGCACAGATACGCAGTATTTT	CASGGGASTDTQYF
TRBJ2-2	TRBD2	-	TRBV6-5	TGTGCCAGCAAGGCGGGGGACACCGGGGAGCTGTTTTTT	CASKAGDTGELFF
TRBJ1-1	-	-	TRBV7-9	TGTGCCAGCAGCTTAATACAGGGTAGTCCTGAAGCTTTCTTT	CASSLIQGSPEAFF
TRBJ2-7	-	-	TRBV18	TGTGCCAGCTCACCACCTGAGCGTTACGAGCAGTACTTC	CASSPPERYEQYF
TRBJ2-3	-	-	TRBV7-2	TGTGCCAGCAGCTTAGCAGGGGTAGGGGGCACAGATACGCAGTATTTT	CASSLAGVGGTDTQYF
TRBJ2-5	TRBD2	-	TRBV19	TGTGCCAGCGGGACTAGCGGGACATCGGGCGAGACCCAGTACTTC	CASGTSGTSGETQYF
TRBJ1-2	-	-	TRBV27	TGTGCCAGCGGGCAGCCATCAGGGTTTGGCTACACCTTC	CASGQPSGFGYTF
TRBJ1-3	-	-	TRBV7-9	TGTGCCAGCAGCTTAAGGGGATACACCATATATTTT	CASSLRGYTIYF
TRBJ2-7	TRBD2	-	TRBV7-2	TGTGCCAGCAGCACCCCGACTAGCGGGGGGGGCTTACCCCTCTACGAGCAGTACTTC	CASSTPTSGGGLPLYEQYF
TRBJ2-7	TRBD1	-	TRBV19	TGTGCCAGTAGTGTCGACAGGGGCCCAACCTACGAGCAGTACTTC	CASSVDRGPTYEQYF
TRBJ2-7	-	-	TRBV19	TGTGCCAGTAGTAACCCCTCTGGCGGGTTCCCCTACGAGCAGTACTTC	CASSNPSGGFPYEQYF
TRBJ2-5	-	once	TRBV5-6	TGTGCCAGCAGCCTGGGGGGCAGCGTCCAAGAGACCCAGTACTTC	CASSLGGSVQETQYF
TRBJ2-1	TRBD2	-	TRBV2	TGTGCCAGCAACGGCGGGGGGGCCCGTAATGAGCAGTTCTTC	CASNGGGARNEQFF
TRBJ2-2	TRBD2	-	TRBV2	TGTGCCAGCAGTGAAGTGGAGGGTGGCGGGGGTCTCCCCGGGGAGCTGTTTTTT	CASSEVEGGGGLPGELFF
TRBJ2-5	-	once	TRBV6-1	TGTGCCAGCAGCAGGGTCGAGACCCAGTACTTC	CASSRVETQYF
TRBJ2-1	-	once	TRBV5-8	TGTGCCAGCATCCCCCGTGTTTCCGGCTACAATGAGCAGTTCTTC	CASIPRVSGYNEQFF
TRBJ1-4	TRBD1	-	TRBV7-9	TGTGCCAGCAGCTACGGGACAGGGACTGAAAAACTGTTTTTT	CASSYGTGTEKLFF
TRBJ1-2	TRBD1	-	TRBV27	TGTGCCAGCAGTATCTCTAGGGGGCATAACTATGGCTACACCTTC	CASSISRGHNYGYTF
TRBJ2-7	-	-	TRBV7-2	TGTGCCAGCAGCTCCGGGACTTGGGGCTACGAGCAGTACTTC	CASSSGTWGYEQYF
TRBJ1-1	TRBD1	medium-sized	TRBV29-1	TGCAGCTCCCGGGCGGACAGGGGGAACACTGAAGCTTTCTTT	CSSRADRGNTEAFF
TRBJ1-5	-	-	TRBV20-1	TGCAGTGCCGTACGAGTCTCGCCCCAGCATTTT	CSAVRVSPQHF
TRBJ2-5	-	-	TRBV12-5	TGTGCTAGTGGTCTGACAGGTTCGGGGGAGACCCAGTACTTC	CASGLTGSGETQYF
TRBJ2-5	TRBD2	-	TRBV19	TGTGCCAGTAGTATGGGACTAGTCCAAGAGACCCAGTACTTC	CASSMGLVQETQYF
TRBJ2-5	TRBD2	few	TRBV7-2	TGTGCCAGCAGCTTGGGTAGCGGGCGGCAGACCCAGTACTTC	CASSLGSGRQTQYF
TRBJ2-3	TRBD2	once	TRBV5-1	TGCGCCAGCAGCATCTCAGCGGGGCTCACAGATACGCAGTATTTT	CASSISAGLTDTQYF
TRBJ1-3	TRBD1	-	TRBV6-5	TGTGCCAGCAGTTACTCGAGTCAGGGGGTAAACATATATTTT	CASSYSSQGVNIYF
TRBJ2-1	TRBD2	-	TRBV5-4	TGTGCCAGCAGCTATCAGCGGGGGGGCCCCCATGAGCAGTTCTTC	CASSYQRGGPHEQFF
TRBJ1-1	-	-	TRBV7-9	TGTGCCAGCAGCTGGCGGGACAACACTGAAGCTTTCTTT	CASSWRDNTEAFF
TRBJ1-1	TRBD1	-	TRBV29-1	TGCAGCGTGGACAGGGGGCTCGGGAACACTGAAGCTTTCTTT	CSVDRGLGNTEAFF
TRBJ1-2	-	-	TRBV5-4	TGTGCCAGCAGGAGGACAGAATACTATGGCTACACCTTC	CASRRTEYYGYTF
TRBJ1-4	TRBD1	once	TRBV5-4	TGTGCCAGCGGCCTCCAGGGGGTGGGTGAAAAACTGTTTTTT	CASGLQGVGEKLFF
TRBJ2-1	TRBD2	-	TRBV7-9	TGTGCCAGCAGCCGTGGGACTAGCGGGGGGTATGAGCAGTTCTTC	CASSRGTSGGYEQFF
TRBJ2-5	TRBD2	-	TRBV6-1	TGTGCCAGCAGTTCGCCTAGCGGGTTCCAAGAGACCCAGTACTTC	CASSSPSGFQETQYF
TRBJ2-5	TRBD1	-	TRBV5-6	TGTGCCAGCAGCCAGACAGGGGGATGGGGGTCGGAGACCCAGTACTTC	CASSQTGGWGSETQYF
TRBJ2-3	-	-	TRBV18	TGTGCCAGCTCACGACCGTCACAGGGCCCCCGCACAGATACGCAGTATTTT	CASSRPSQGPRTDTQYF
TRBJ2-7	TRBD2	-	TRBV5-1	TGCGCCAGCAGATGGACTAGCGGGGGATCGTACCCTTCCTACGAGCAGTACTTC	CASRWTSGGSYPSYEQYF
TRBJ2-7	TRBD2	once	TRBV18	TGTGCCAGCTCACCGGGAGGGTACGAGCAGTACTTC	CASSPGGYEQYF
TRBJ1-1	-	-	TRBV5-1	TGCGCCAGCAGCACGGAGGTCTCCAAAGCTTTCTTT	CASSTEVSKAFF